Included here is one T cell receptor beta chain sequence, with context. The antigen is unknown. Each patient's relapse followed autologous stem cell transplantation, and brentuximab vedotin exposure varied. Method: immunoSEQ multiplex PCR; TCRdb's copy keeps in-frame clones and lacks some. Among tens of thousands of clones listed, about 92% were seen once. This sample stems from a study of PD-1 blockade in classical Hodgkin lymphoma. Study-wide background: Intravenous delivery of nivolumab at 3 mg/kg to patients occurred every 2 weeks.

The length of the CDR3 is 17 residues. Per the germline V gene, CDR1 is SGHTA and CDR2 is FQGTGA. V lost 4 bases and J lost 2; bases outside the gene matches: 10. Points from the study as a whole: With CD4+ cells, TCR diversity rose significantly by C4D1, but not with CD8+ cells. Compared with healthy donors, newly diagnosed patients reportedly showed lower baseline TCR diversity. For complete responders, baseline diversity was comparable to that of newly diagnosed patients.

The receptor was isolated from a human donor with classical Hodgkin lymphoma. The sequences come from peripheral blood mononuclear cells (PBMCs), collected at baseline. The chain joins TRBV7-3 to TRBJ2-1; 8 bases fit TRBD2. Here the CDR3 reads CASSSRPGLGAYNEQFF. CDR3 DNA sequence: TGTGCCAGCAGCTCGCGACCGGGACTAGGAGCCTACAATGAGCAGTTCTTC.